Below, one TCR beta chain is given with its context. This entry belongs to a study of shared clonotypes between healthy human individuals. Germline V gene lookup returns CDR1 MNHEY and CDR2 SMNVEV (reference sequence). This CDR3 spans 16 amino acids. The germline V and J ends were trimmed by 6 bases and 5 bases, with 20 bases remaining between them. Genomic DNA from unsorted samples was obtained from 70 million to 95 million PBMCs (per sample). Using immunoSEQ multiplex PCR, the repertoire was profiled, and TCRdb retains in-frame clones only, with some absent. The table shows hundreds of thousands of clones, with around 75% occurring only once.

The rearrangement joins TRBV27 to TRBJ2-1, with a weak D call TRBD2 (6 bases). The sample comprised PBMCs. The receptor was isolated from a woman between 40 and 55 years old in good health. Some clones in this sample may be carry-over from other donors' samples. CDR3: CASRQNTGTRHNEQFF. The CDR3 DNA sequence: TGTGCCAGCAGACAAAACACCGGGACTCGCCACAATGAGCAGTTCTTC.